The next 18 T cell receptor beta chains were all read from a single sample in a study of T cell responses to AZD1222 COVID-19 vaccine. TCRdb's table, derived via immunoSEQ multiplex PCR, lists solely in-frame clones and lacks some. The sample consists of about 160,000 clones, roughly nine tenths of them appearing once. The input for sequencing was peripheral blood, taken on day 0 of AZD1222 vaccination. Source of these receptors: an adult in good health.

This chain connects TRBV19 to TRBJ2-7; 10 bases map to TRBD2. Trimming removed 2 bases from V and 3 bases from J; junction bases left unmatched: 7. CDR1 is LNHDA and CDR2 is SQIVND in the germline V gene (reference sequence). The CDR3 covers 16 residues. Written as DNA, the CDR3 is TGTGCCAGTAGTATAAGAGGAGCGGGGGGGCACTACGAGCAGTACTTC. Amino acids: CASSIRGAGGHYEQYF.

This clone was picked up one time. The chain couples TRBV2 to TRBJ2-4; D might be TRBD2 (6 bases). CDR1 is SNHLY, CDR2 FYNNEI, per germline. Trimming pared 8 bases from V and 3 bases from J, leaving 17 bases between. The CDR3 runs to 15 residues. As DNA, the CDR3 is TGTGCCAGCGAGGACCCTGAGGGAGGCAAAAACATTCAGTACTTC. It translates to CASEDPEGGKNIQYF.

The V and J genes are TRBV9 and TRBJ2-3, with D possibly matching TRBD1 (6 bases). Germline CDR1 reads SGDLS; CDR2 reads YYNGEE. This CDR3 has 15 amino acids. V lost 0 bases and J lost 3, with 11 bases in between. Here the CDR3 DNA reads TGTGCCAGCAGCGTAGATAACAGGGAAACAGATACGCAGTATTTT. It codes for CASSVDNRETDTQYF.

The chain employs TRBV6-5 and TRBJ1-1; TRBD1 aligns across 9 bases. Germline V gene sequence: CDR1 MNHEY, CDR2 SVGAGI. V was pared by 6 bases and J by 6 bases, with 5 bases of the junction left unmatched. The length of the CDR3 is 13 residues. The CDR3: CASRGTGYSEAFF. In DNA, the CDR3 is TGTGCCAGCAGGGGGACAGGGTATTCTGAAGCTTTCTTT.

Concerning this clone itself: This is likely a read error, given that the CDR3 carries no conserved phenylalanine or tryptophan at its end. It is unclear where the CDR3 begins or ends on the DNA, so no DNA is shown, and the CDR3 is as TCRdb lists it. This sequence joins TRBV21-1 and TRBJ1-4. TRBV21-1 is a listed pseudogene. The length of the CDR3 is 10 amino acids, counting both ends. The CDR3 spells CASSEDPFDV.

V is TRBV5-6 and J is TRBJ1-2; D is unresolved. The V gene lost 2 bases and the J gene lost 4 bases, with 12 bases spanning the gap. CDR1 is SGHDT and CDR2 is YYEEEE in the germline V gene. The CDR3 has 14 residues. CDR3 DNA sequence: TGTGCCAGCAGCTTAGGTAGGGATACCTATGGCTACACCTTC. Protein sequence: CASSLGRDTYGYTF.

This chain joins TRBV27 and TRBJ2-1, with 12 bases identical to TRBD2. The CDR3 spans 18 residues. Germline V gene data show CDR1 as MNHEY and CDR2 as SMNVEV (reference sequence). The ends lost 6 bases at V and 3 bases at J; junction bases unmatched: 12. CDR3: CASRGLAGLASIYNEQFF. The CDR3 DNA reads TGTGCCAGCAGAGGACTAGCGGGATTAGCAAGTATCTACAATGAGCAGTTCTTC.

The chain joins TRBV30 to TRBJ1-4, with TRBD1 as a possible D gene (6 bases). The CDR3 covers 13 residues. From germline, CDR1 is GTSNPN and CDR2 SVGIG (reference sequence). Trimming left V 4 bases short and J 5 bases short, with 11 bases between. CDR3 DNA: TGTGCCTGGAACAGGGAGGTCAATGAAAAACTGTTTTTT. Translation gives CAWNREVNEKLFF.

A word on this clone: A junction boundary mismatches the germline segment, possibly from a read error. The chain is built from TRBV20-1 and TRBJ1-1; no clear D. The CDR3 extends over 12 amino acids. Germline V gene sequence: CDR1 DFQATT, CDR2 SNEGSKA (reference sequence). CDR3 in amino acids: CSASLSNTEAFF. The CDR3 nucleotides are TGCAGTGCTAGTCTTTCGAACACTGAGGCTTTCTTT.

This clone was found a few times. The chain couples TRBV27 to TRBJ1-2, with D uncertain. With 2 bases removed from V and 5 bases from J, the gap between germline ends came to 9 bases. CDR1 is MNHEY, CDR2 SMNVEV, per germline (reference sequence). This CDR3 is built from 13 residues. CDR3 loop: CASSLGQAYGYTF. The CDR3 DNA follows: TGTGCCAGCAGTTTAGGGCAAGCATATGGCTACACCTTC.

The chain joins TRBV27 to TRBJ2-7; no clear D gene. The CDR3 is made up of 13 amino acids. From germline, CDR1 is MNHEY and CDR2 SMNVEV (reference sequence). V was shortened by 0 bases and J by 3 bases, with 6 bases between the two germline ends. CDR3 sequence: CASSLSADYEQYF. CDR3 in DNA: TGTGCCAGCAGTTTATCCGCGGACTACGAGCAGTACTTC.

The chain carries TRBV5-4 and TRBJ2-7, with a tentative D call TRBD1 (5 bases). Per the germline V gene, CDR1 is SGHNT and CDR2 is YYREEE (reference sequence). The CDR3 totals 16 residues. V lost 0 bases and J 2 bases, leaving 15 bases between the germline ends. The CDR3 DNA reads TGTGCCAGCAGCTTGGGTGGGCAGGGAACCCCCTACGAGCAGTACTTC. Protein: CASSLGGQGTPYEQYF.

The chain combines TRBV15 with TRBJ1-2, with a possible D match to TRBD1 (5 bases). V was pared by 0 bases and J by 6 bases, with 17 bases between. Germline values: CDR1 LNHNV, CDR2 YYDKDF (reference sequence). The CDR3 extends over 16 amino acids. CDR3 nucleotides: TGTGCCACCAGCAGAGATTTAGGGGTGAGGCCTAATGGCTACACCTTC. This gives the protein CATSRDLGVRPNGYTF. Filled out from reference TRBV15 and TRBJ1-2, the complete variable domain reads DAMVIQNPRYQVTQFGKPVTLSCSQTLNHNVMYWYQQKSSQAPKLLFHYYDKDFNNEADTPDNFQSRRPNTSFCFLDIRSPGLGDTAMYLCATSRDLGVRPNGYTFGSGTRLTVV.

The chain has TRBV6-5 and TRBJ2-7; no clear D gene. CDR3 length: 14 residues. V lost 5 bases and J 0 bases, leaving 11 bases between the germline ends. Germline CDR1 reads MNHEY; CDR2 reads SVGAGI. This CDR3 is CASSPDWSSYEQYF. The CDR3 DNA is TGTGCCAGCAGTCCCGACTGGAGCTCCTACGAGCAGTACTTC.

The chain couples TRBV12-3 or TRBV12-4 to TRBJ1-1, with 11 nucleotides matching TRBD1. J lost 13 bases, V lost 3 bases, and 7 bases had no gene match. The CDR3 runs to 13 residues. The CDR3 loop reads CASSFNEGQGGFF. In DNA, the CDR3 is TGTGCCAGCAGTTTTAATGAGGGACAGGGGGGTTTCTTT.

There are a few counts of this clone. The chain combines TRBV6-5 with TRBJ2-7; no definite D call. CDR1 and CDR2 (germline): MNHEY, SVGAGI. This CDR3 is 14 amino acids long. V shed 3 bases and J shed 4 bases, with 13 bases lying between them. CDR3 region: CASSYGADQYEQYF. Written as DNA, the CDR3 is TGTGCCAGCAGTTATGGCGCAGACCAATACGAGCAGTACTTC.

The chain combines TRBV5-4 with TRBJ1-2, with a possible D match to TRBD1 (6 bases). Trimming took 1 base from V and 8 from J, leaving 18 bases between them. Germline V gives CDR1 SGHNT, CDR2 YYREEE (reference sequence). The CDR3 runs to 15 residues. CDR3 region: CASSLLDRRHGGYTF. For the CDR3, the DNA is TGTGCCAGCAGCTTGCTGGACAGAAGACATGGGGGCTACACCTTC.

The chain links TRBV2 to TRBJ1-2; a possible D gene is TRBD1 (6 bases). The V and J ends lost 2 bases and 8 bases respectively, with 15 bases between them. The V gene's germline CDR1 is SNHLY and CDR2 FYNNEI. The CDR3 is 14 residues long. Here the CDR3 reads CASSEQGSREGYTF. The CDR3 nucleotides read TGTGCCAGCAGTGAACAGGGGAGTCGAGAGGGCTACACCTTC.